This record looks at one TCR beta chain sequence and its context. The CDR3 loop spans 13 amino acids. Germline V lookup: CDR1 SGHAT, CDR2 FQNNGV. Trimming cost V 1 base and J 8 bases, with 11 bases left between them. The data were taken from a study of blood T cell repertoires in COVID-19. Turning to the study itself: T cells, B-cell-depleted T cells, or PBMCs supplied cDNA or gDNA.

In the source study's methods: Reference gene primer amplification in the assay estimated nucleated cell counts. The method was immunoSEQ multiplex PCR; TCRdb's version includes in-frame clones alone and lacks a portion of them. V and J calls plus clone size are reproduced from that table; the DNA served to infer D and trimming. This table has about 250,000 clones, about 86% appearing once. The V gene is TRBV11-2, the J gene TRBJ1-2; tentative D call: TRBD1 (5 bases). Sample: peripheral blood. The sequence derives from a man aged 80 or over with acute or convalescent COVID-19. The CDR3 nucleotides read TGTGCCAGCAGCTTAGGAGGAGGGGTAGGCTACACCTTC. Amino acid sequence: CASSLGGGVGYTF.